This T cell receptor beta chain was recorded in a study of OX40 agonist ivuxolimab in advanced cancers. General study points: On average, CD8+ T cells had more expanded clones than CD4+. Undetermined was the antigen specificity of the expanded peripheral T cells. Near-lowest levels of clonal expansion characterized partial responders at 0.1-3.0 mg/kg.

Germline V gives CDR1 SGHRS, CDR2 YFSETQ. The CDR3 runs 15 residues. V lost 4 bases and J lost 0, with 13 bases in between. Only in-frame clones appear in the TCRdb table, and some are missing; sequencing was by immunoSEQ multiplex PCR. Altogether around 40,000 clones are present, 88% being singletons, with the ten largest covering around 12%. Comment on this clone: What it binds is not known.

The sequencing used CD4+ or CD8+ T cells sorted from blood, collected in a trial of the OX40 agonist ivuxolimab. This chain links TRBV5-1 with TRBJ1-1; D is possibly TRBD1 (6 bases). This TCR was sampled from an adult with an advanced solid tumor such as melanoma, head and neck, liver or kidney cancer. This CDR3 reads CASSPVGALNTEAFF. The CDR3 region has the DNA TGCGCCAGCAGCCCCGTGGGGGCACTGAACACTGAAGCTTTCTTT.